This T cell receptor (beta chain) was retrieved from a study of TIL therapy for anti-PD-1-resistant metastatic lung cancer. Study-level information: Most patients had lung adenocarcinoma; a few tumors were EGFR-mutant, two ALK-rearranged; half smoked currently or formerly.

The sample's time point: pre-treatment sample, taken before nivolumab and TIL therapy. The tumor samples were excised metastases, mostly pleural nodules or supraclavicular lymph nodes. Sequencing used immunoSEQ v3. Repertoires were generated with immunoSEQ multiplex PCR, while TCRdb's copy carries only in-frame clones and drops some. Among approximately 23,000 clones listed, about 63% were seen once. Sequenced material: tumor tissue, taken at baseline. This TCR came from a woman aged 25-80 years with non-small cell lung cancer.

The CDR3 sequence: CASSVLGENTGELFF. The CDR3 DNA is TGTGCCAGCAGCGTATTGGGAGAGAACACCGGGGAGCTGTTTTTT. The V call is TRBV9, the J call TRBJ2-2, with a tentative D call TRBD2 (5 bases). The CDR3 has 15 residues. V lost 1 base and J lost 1, with 8 bases in between. The germline V gene has CDR1 SGDLS and CDR2 YYNGEE.